This TCR beta chain was obtained from a study of cytomegalovirus exposure and HLA in healthy donors. Across the study: A prior analysis found 117 million unique TCR beta sequences from 150 million to 200 million T cells.

This CDR3 has 12 amino acids. Germline CDR1 and CDR2: SGHDT and YYEEEE. Deletions cut 5 bases from V and 10 bases from J, with 14 bases between. In the PCR, 60 Vbeta and 13 Jbeta primers were used. Original handling: A follow-up analysis tallied approximately 85 million unique TCR beta chains, about 10 million shared. Sequencing was performed with immunoSEQ multiplex PCR; in TCRdb, only in-frame clones are kept and a portion is missing. V and J calls and clone size are copied from that table; D and trimming were computed from the DNA. This sample has about 180,000 clones, with 80% found just once. Study-wide points: Cytomegalovirus status was reportedly diagnosed by the classifier with high sensitivity and specificity. An analysis done earlier found most TCR beta V segments productive about 87% or about 30% of the time.

This clone has more than one count but fewer than ten. The antigen remains undetermined. The sequenced sample was PBMCs. The receptor's source is a girl aged 5-17 years in good health and CMV-seropositive. V is TRBV5-6 and J is TRBJ2-3; D perhaps matches TRBD1 (5 bases). The CDR3 nucleotides read TGTGCCAGCAGTTGGGGCCCGGCGGCGCAGTATTTT. Encoded protein: CASSWGPAAQYF.